Listed below are T cell receptor beta chains from one sample, sequenced in a study of molecular identifiers for immune sequencing clone quantification. TCRdb ran MiXCR on the PCR reads and lists one entry per CDR3 protein. The repertoire holds more than 450,000 distinct CDR3 sequences, with roughly a fifth as singletons. Sequencing was done on a sample of naive CD8+ T cells from blood, with Jurkat cell RNA spiked in. Receptor source: a human donor in good health. Some libraries in this study had Jurkat cell RNA spiked in. Each CDR3 is given with its conserved first and last residue. The D gene is left open where the match is weak. Only some rows state a clone size, as once, few, many or a class for expanded clones.

clone size	D gene	V gene	CDR3 length	J gene	CDR3 protein	CDR3 DNA
many	.	TRBV7-6	15	TRBJ2-5	CASSLASEVLQTQYF	TGTGCCAGCAGCTTAGCCTCCGAGGTACTCCAGACCCAGTACTTC
many	.	TRBV5-4	13	TRBJ2-7	CASSYGATYEQYF	TGTGCCAGCAGCTACGGGGCAACCTACGAGCAGTACTTC
few	TRBD1	TRBV6-5	16	TRBJ1-4	CASSYTGVLANEKLFF	TGTGCCAGCAGTTACACAGGGGTTCTGGCTAATGAAAAACTGTTTTTT
few	TRBD1	TRBV13	15	TRBJ2-7	CASSQGGGLGYEQYF	TGTGCCAGCAGCCAAGGGGGCGGATTAGGGTACGAGCAGTACTTC
few	TRBD1	TRBV19	15	TRBJ1-5	CASTQGSRGRQPQHF	TGTGCCAGCACCCAAGGGAGCAGGGGGCGTCAGCCCCAGCATTTT
.	TRBD2	TRBV30	15	TRBJ2-7	CAWSVLRLAGDEQYF	TGTGCCTGGAGTGTACTCCGACTAGCGGGAGACGAGCAGTACTTC
.	TRBD1	TRBV6-2/TRBV6-3	15	TRBJ1-6	CASRRQGWDNSPLHF	TGTGCCAGCAGACGACAGGGTTGGGATAATTCACCCCTCCACTTT
.	TRBD2	TRBV19	15	TRBJ2-2	CASSITSGRTGELFF	TGTGCCAGTAGTATCACTAGCGGGAGGACCGGGGAGCTGTTTTTT
many	TRBD2	TRBV4-1	18	TRBJ2-2	CASSPIPTSGTNTGELFF	TGCGCCAGCAGCCCAATCCCGACTAGCGGGACGAACACCGGGGAGCTGTTTTTT
.	.	TRBV27	14	TRBJ1-1	CASSLGGGITEAFF	TGTGCCAGCAGTTTAGGAGGAGGGATCACTGAAGCTTTCTTT
.	.	TRBV19	11	TRBJ2-2	CATQNTGELFF	TGTGCCACCCAGAACACCGGGGAGCTGTTTTTT
many	.	TRBV30	14	TRBJ2-1	CAWSVPGSYNEQFF	TGTGCCTGGAGTGTGCCCGGTTCCTACAATGAGCAGTTCTTC
.	.	TRBV5-4	14	TRBJ2-1	CASGLPTSPNEQFF	TGTGCCAGCGGCCTTCCTACTAGTCCCAATGAGCAGTTCTTC
many	.	TRBV15	14	TRBJ2-1	CATSRDRGYNEQFF	TGTGCCACCAGCAGAGATCGAGGGTACAATGAGCAGTTCTTC
many	.	TRBV7-9	16	TRBJ2-3	CASSPMMGGSTDTQYF	TGTGCCAGCAGCCCGATGATGGGGGGCAGCACAGATACGCAGTATTTT